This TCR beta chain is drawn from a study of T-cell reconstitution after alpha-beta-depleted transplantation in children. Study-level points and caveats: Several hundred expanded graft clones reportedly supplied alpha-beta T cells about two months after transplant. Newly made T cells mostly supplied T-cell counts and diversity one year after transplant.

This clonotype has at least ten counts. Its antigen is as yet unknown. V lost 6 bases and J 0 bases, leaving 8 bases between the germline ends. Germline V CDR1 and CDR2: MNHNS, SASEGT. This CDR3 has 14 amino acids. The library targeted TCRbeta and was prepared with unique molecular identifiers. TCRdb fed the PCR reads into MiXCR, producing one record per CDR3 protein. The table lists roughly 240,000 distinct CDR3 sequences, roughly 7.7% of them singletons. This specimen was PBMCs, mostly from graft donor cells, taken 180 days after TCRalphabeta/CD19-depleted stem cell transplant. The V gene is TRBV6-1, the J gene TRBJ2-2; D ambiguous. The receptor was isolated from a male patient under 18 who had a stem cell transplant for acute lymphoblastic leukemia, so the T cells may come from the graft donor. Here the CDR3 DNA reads TGTGCCAGCAGACTATCTCCGAACACCGGGGAGCTGTTTTTT. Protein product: CASRLSPNTGELFF.